These T cell receptor beta chains were read from a single sample in a study of T cell responses to AZD1222 COVID-19 vaccine. The repertoire was sequenced with immunoSEQ multiplex PCR; TCRdb's copy has only in-frame clones and lacks some. The table lists around 200,000 clones, approximately 91% of them singletons. The specimen was peripheral blood, collected on day 0 of AZD1222 vaccination. The receptors were gathered from an adult in good health. The CDR3 runs from the conserved cysteine through the conserved F or W. The D gene is left open where the match is weak. Not every row has a clone size; where given, it reads once, few, many or a size class.

>TRBV5-1|.|TRBJ2-2|.
TGCGCCAGCAGCTGGCGAGGGTTGAACACCGGGGAGCTGTTTTTT
CASSWRGLNTGELFF
>TRBV7-2|.|TRBJ2-1|TRBD2
TGTGCCAGTCTTAGCGGGGGGGCTGTCAATGAGCAGTTCTTC
CASLSGGAVNEQFF
>TRBV28|.|TRBJ1-2|.
TGTGCCAGCAGTTTCGAAGCTAACTATGGCTACACCTTC
CASSFEANYGYTF
>TRBV9|.|TRBJ2-6|.
TGTGCCAGCAGCGTAGGAGTCTCCGTCCTGACTTTC
CASSVGVSVLTF
>TRBV27|.|TRBJ2-5|.
TGTGCCAGCAGTTTATCTGTGGGTGGAGCTCAAGAGACCCAGTACTTC
CASSLSVGGAQETQYF
>TRBV7-2|.|TRBJ2-1|.
TGTGCCAGCCGAAAGGTGGGGGAAAATGAGCAGTTCTTC
CASRKVGENEQFF
>TRBV7-9|.|TRBJ2-7|TRBD2
TGTGCCAGCAGCTTACTGGGAGGGGCCTACGAGCAGTACTTC
CASSLLGGAYEQYF
>TRBV6-1|.|TRBJ1-1|.
TGTGCCAGCAGTGAATTGCAGGGACGGACTGAAGCTTTCTTT
CASSELQGRTEAFF
>TRBV6-2/TRBV6-3|.|TRBJ1-3|.
TGTGCCAGCAGTTTCAAGATCTCTGGAAACACCATATATTTT
CASSFKISGNTIYF
>TRBV2|.|TRBJ2-7|.
TGTGCCAGCAGCCAATCAGGGCGCGAGCAGTACTTC
CASSQSGREQYF
>TRBV7-9|.|TRBJ2-7|.
TGTGCCAGCAGCCCGGGTCAGGGGGGGTTAGTATCCTACGAGCAGTACTTC
CASSPGQGGLVSYEQYF
>TRBV19|.|TRBJ1-1|.
TGTGCCAGTAGTATAGGAGCGGCGGTGAACACTGAAGCTTTCTTT
CASSIGAAVNTEAFF
>TRBV13|.|TRBJ1-3|TRBD1
TGTGCCAGCAGCATGACAGGGCCTGGAAACACCATATATTTT
CASSMTGPGNTIYF
>TRBV11-2|.|TRBJ1-5|.
TGTGCCAGCAGCTTAGTGGGACTCAATCAGCCCCAGCATTTT
CASSLVGLNQPQHF
>TRBV13|.|TRBJ1-6|TRBD1
TGTGCCAGCAGCGCACCGGGACAGGATTCACCCCTCCACTTT
CASSAPGQDSPLHF
>TRBV5-1|.|TRBJ2-7|.
TGCGCCAGCAGCTTACCGGCGGCTAGCTACGAGCAGTACTTC
CASSLPAASYEQYF
>TRBV28|.|TRBJ2-7|.
TGTGCCAGCAGTTTATTAGATGGCCTGACTTCCATGGCGCCGTACTTC
CASSLLDGLTSMAPYF
>TRBV24-1|.|TRBJ2-5|.
TGTGCCACCAGTTTGTCCGGGTTTGCGCGAGAGACCCAGTACTTC
CATSLSGFARETQYF
>TRBV19|.|TRBJ2-3|.
TGTGCCAGTAGTACGGACCGAATATACACAGATACGCAGTATTTT
CASSTDRIYTDTQYF
>TRBV19|.|TRBJ2-3|.
TGTGCCAGTAGTCTTGGCAGACTGAACATTTTT
CASSLGRLNIF
>TRBV5-4|.|TRBJ2-3|TRBD1
TGTGCCAGCACCCCTGGACAGGGGAGCACAGATACGCAGTATTTT
CASTPGQGSTDTQYF
>TRBV10-3|.|TRBJ2-3|TRBD1
TGTGCCATCAGGCCCCAGGGGGTCACAGATACGCAGTATTTT
CAIRPQGVTDTQYF
>TRBV19|.|TRBJ2-2|.
TGTGCCAGTAGTCTCCTGACCCCCGGGGAGCTGTTTTTT
CASSLLTPGELFF
>TRBV27|.|TRBJ1-5|.
TGTGCCAGCAGTTTGGTGGGGCATTTTAATCAGCCCCAGCATTTT
CASSLVGHFNQPQHF
>TRBV5-1|once|TRBJ1-2|.
TGCGCCAGCAGCTCGGGACCCGGAAGGGCCTATGGCTACACCTTC
CASSSGPGRAYGYTF
>TRBV6-5|.|TRBJ1-1|.
TGTGCCAGCAGTCCTTCTGAAGGCCCTGAAGCTTTCTTT
CASSPSEGPEAFF
>TRBV19|.|TRBJ2-2|.
TGTGCCAGTAGTATTCACGTGGGCAGGGCCAACACCGGGGAGCTGTTTTTT
CASSIHVGRANTGELFF
>TRBV12-3/TRBV12-4|.|TRBJ2-2|.
TGTGCCAGCACTAGGGACAACCCCGAGCTGTTTTTT
CASTRDNPELFF
>TRBV24-1|.|TRBJ2-5|TRBD2
TGTGCCACCAGGACTAGCGGGGGGGGAGTCAGAGAGACCCAGTACTTC
CATRTSGGGVRETQYF
>TRBV15|.|TRBJ1-1|.
TGTGCCACCAGCAGAGCAGCGAACACTGAAGCTTTCTTT
CATSRAANTEAFF
>TRBV10-3|.|TRBJ1-1|.
TGTGCCATCAGGCTTCAGGGGAACACTGAAGCTTTCTTT
CAIRLQGNTEAFF
>TRBV7-3|.|TRBJ2-3|TRBD2
TGTGCCAGCAGCCTTGGACTAGCGGGAGATACGCAGTATTTT
CASSLGLAGDTQYF
>TRBV12-3/TRBV12-4|once|TRBJ1-6|.
TGTGCCAGCATTAGCTCCTATAATTCACCCCTCCACTTT
CASISSYNSPLHF
>TRBV29-1|.|TRBJ2-7|TRBD1
TGCAGCGTGATAAAGGGACAGGCGAACTACGAGCAGTACTTC
CSVIKGQANYEQYF
>TRBV6-5|few|TRBJ1-5|.
TGTGCCAGCAAAAGATTACAAGGGGCCCTTCAGCCCCAGCATTTT
CASKRLQGALQPQHF
>TRBV9|.|TRBJ2-5|.
TGTGCCAGCAGCGCGGGGCAGGGTGCGATTCTGGAGACCCAGTACTTC
CASSAGQGAILETQYF
>TRBV19|.|TRBJ1-1|TRBD1
TGTGCCAGTAGAAACCTCAAAACAGGGGTCACTGAAGCTTTCTTT
CASRNLKTGVTEAFF
>TRBV27|few|TRBJ1-6|.
TGTGCCAGCAGTGCCGGGACGGCCTATTCACCCCTCCACTTT
CASSAGTAYSPLHF
>TRBV12-2|.|TRBJ1-4|.
TGTGCAAGTCGCCCAATTTATTTACCGGGACAGGTTTATGAAAAACTGTTTTTT
CASRPIYLPGQVYEKLFF
>TRBV6-1|.|TRBJ1-3|TRBD1
TGTGCCAGCAGTGCTCAAAGGGGAGAGACAGGGTTGTCTGGAAACACCATATATTTT
CASSAQRGETGLSGNTIYF
>TRBV5-1|.|TRBJ1-1|.
TGCGCCAGCAGCCCGGATGTGGGGAACACTGAAGCTTTCTTT
CASSPDVGNTEAFF
>TRBV19|.|TRBJ2-1|TRBD2
TGTGCCAGTAGTATAGTTCCGGGAGGAATCTACAATGAGCAGTTCTTC
CASSIVPGGIYNEQFF
>TRBV19|.|TRBJ1-1|TRBD1
TGTGCCAGTAGTATGACAGGGTCTTTGAACACTGAAGCTTTCTTT
CASSMTGSLNTEAFF
>TRBV7-2|.|TRBJ1-3|.
TGTGCCAGCAGCTTATGGGCAGACGGAAACACCATATATTTT
CASSLWADGNTIYF
>TRBV5-1|.|TRBJ2-7|TRBD2
TGCGCCAGCAGCTATGCGGGAGGTTCCTACGAGCAGTACTTC
CASSYAGGSYEQYF
>TRBV29-1|.|TRBJ1-2|.
TGCAGCGTTGAAGAAATTGGGAAGGGCGGCTACACCTTC
CSVEEIGKGGYTF
>TRBV18|.|TRBJ2-5|.
TGTGCCAGCTCACCACTACCCCCCGTGGGAGAAGAGACCCAGTACTTC
CASSPLPPVGEETQYF
>TRBV7-2|.|TRBJ2-1|.
TGTGCCAGCAGCGGGAGATTTGAGCAGTTCTTC
CASSGRFEQFF
>TRBV7-9|.|TRBJ2-5|.
TGTGCCAGCAGCTCGCCGCTATGGTGGGAGACCCAGTACTTC
CASSSPLWWETQYF
>TRBV7-9|.|TRBJ2-6|.
TGTGCCAGCAGCCCAGGGGTTGGGGCCAACGTCCTGACTTTC
CASSPGVGANVLTF
>TRBV19|.|TRBJ2-4|TRBD1
TGTGCCAGCAAGAAATTATATTCAACCGGGACAGGGGGCGAGGGGGCCAAAAACATTCAGTACTTC
CASKKLYSTGTGGEGAKNIQYF
>TRBV2|.|TRBJ1-5|.
TGTGCCAGCAGTGGACAGAACCATAATCAGCCCCAGCATTTT
CASSGQNHNQPQHF
>TRBV5-1|.|TRBJ2-6|.
TGCGCCAGCAGCTTCTCCATACAAGGTCCTGGGGCCAACGTCCTGACTTTC
CASSFSIQGPGANVLTF
>TRBV11-2|once|TRBJ2-7|.
TGTGCCAGCAGCAACTTCTACGAGCAGTACTTC
CASSNFYEQYF
>TRBV5-4|.|TRBJ2-3|TRBD2
TGTGCCAGCAGCTTGGTAGCGGGGAGCACAGATACGCAGTATTTT
CASSLVAGSTDTQYF
>TRBV4-1|.|TRBJ2-1|TRBD2
TGCGCCAGCAGCCCCCCTCCGGGTCTAGCGGGAGAACATGAGCAGTTCTTC
CASSPPPGLAGEHEQFF
>TRBV3-1/TRBV3-2|.|TRBJ1-2|.
TGTGCCAGCAGCCAAGGGTTGGGCGGCTATGGCTACACCTTC
CASSQGLGGYGYTF
>TRBV6-2/TRBV6-3|.|TRBJ1-5|.
TGTGCCAGCAGTTCCCAGGTCGGGACCAATCAGCCCCAGCATTTT
CASSSQVGTNQPQHF
>TRBV7-2|.|TRBJ1-2|TRBD1
TGTGCCAGCACCGCGTCGCGACAGGGTCATGGCTACACCTTC
CASTASRQGHGYTF
>TRBV27|.|TRBJ2-2|.
TGTGCCAGCAGGCCCAGGGTCGGGGACACCGGGGAGCTGTTTTTT
CASRPRVGDTGELFF